This T cell receptor beta chain was obtained from a study of blood T cell repertoires in COVID-19. Method: immunoSEQ multiplex PCR; TCRdb's copy keeps in-frame clones and lacks some. The sample includes around 180,000 clones, 65% to 90% of them seen just once. The source of this sequence is a human donor in a cohort sampled during active COVID-19. Sequenced: peripheral blood.

The CDR3 here is CASCSGGRTDTQYF. The CDR3 nucleotides are TGTGCCAGCTGCAGCGGGGGGCGAACAGATACGCAGTATTTT. The chain recombines TRBV9 with TRBJ2-3; TRBD2 matches at 9 bases. The junction had 6 bases not matched to a gene; V was cut back by 7 bases and J by 3 bases. The CDR3 contains 14 residues. Germline V gives CDR1 SGDLS, CDR2 YYNGEE.